This record concerns one TCR beta chain sequence. CDR3 size: 13 residues. Germline assignment: CDR1 MNHEY and CDR2 SVGEGT. Trimming cost V 2 bases and J 7 bases, with 8 bases left between them. The data derive from a study of blood T cell repertoires in COVID-19. Study in general: Samples representing acute and convalescent COVID-19 were sourced from the United States, Italy and Spain.

Sequencing was performed with immunoSEQ multiplex PCR; in TCRdb, only in-frame clones are kept and a portion is missing. The table has 200,000 to 300,000 clones, around 86% seen once. Material for sequencing was peripheral blood. This chain joins TRBV6-2 or TRBV6-3 and TRBJ1-4, with no clear D. The receptor's source is a woman aged 40 to 50 who had recovered from COVID-19. The CDR3 DNA is TGTGCCAGCAGTTACATCGGGTCTGAAAAACTGTTTTTT. Translation gives CASSYIGSEKLFF.